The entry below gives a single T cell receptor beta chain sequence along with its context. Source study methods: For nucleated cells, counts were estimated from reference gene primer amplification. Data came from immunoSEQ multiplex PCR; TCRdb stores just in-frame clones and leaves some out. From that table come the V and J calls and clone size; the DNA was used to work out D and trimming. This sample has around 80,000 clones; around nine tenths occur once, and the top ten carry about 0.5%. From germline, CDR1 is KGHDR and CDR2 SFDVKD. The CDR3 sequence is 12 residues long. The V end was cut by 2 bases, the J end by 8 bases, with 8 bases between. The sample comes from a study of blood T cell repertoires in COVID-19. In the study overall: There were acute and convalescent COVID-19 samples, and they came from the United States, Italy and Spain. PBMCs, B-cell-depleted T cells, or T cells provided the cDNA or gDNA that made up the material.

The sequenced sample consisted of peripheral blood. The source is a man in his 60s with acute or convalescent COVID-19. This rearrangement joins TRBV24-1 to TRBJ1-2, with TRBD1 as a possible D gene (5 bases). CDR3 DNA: TGTGCCACCAGTGATTGGACAAGCGGCTACACCTTC. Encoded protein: CATSDWTSGYTF.